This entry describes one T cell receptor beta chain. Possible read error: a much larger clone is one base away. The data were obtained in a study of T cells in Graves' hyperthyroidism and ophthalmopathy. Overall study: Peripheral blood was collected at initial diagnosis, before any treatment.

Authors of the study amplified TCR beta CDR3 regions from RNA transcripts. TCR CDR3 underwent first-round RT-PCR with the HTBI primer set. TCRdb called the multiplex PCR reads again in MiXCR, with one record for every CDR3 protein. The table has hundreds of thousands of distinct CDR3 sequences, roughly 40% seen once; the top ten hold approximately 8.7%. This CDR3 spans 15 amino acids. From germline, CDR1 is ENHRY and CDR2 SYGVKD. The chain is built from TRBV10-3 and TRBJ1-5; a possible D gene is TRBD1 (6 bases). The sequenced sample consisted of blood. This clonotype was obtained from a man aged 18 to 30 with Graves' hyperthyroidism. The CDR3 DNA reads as TGTGTCATCAGTAGGGGGGGGCAAAGCAATCAGCCCCAGCATTTT. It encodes CVISRGGQSNQPQHF.